These 27 T cell receptor beta chains came from one sample sequenced in a study of PD-L1 blockade in urothelial cancer. The method was immunoSEQ multiplex PCR; TCRdb's version includes in-frame clones alone and lacks a portion of them. This sample yields some 52,000 clones, of which over 75% are seen a single time; 5.5% to 7% belongs to the top ten. This material consisted of PBMCs, taken around atezolizumab (anti-PD-L1) treatment. The origin of the receptors is a man in his forties or fifties with urothelial cancer.

The chain carries TRBV4-3 and TRBJ2-3, with 8 positions matching TRBD2. Germline CDR1 is LGHNA and CDR2 is YSLEER. The CDR3 sequence is 15 residues long. V lost 4 bases, J lost 5 bases, and 8 bases stayed unmatched. CDR3 amino acids: CASSPTGGSGDTQYF. In nucleotides, the CDR3 is TGCGCCAGCAGCCCGACGGGGGGGAGTGGAGATACGCAGTATTTT.

This clone was detected only once. The rearrangement links TRBV30 to TRBJ1-2; no clear D gene. V gave up 3 bases and J gave up 0 bases, with 8 bases separating them. Germline values: CDR1 GTSNPN, CDR2 SVGIG (reference sequence). The CDR3 length is 13 residues. As DNA, the CDR3 is TGTGCCTGGAGCCGTGCAGCTAACTATGGCTACACCTTC. It is translated as CAWSRAANYGYTF.

The chain carries TRBV30 and TRBJ2-1; TRBD2 matches at 7 bases. CDR1 and CDR2 from the germline V gene are GTSNPN and SVGIG (reference sequence). With 2 bases clipped from V and 1 base from J, the junction kept 5 bases outside the gene matches. CDR3 length: 15 residues. CDR3 nucleotides: TGTGCCTGGAGTCCCCCCGGGAGGTCCTACAATGAGCAGTTCTTC. It translates to CAWSPPGRSYNEQFF.

The V gene is TRBV11-2, the J gene TRBJ2-2; a possible D gene is TRBD2 (6 bases). The CDR3 totals 15 residues. CDR1 is SGHAT and CDR2 is FQNNGV in the germline V gene. V lost 6 bases to trimming and J lost 7 bases, with 18 bases between them. The CDR3 region has the DNA TGTGCCAGCAGTTCCGAGGGGAGGTATGGCGGGGAGCTGTTTTTT. Protein product: CASSSEGRYGGELFF.

The chain joins TRBV7-2 to TRBJ1-1; 7 bases match TRBD1. This CDR3 has 13 amino acids. Trimming removed 5 bases from V and 4 bases from J; junction bases left unmatched: 4. The germline gives CDR1 SGHTA, CDR2 FQGNSA. As DNA, the CDR3 is TGTGCCAGCAGCCTGGGACAGAGCACTGAAGCTTTCTTT. As protein: CASSLGQSTEAFF.

The V call is TRBV28, the J call TRBJ2-5, with D hard to call. V was cut by 8 bases and J by 7 bases, with 8 bases left in between. The CDR3 is 10 amino acids. Germline CDR1 is MDHEN and CDR2 is SYDVKM. The CDR3 reads CASERGTQYF. For the CDR3, the DNA is TGTGCCAGCGAAAGAGGGACCCAGTACTTC.

The chain uses TRBV7-8 and TRBJ1-2; D is unresolved. CDR3 length equals 14 residues. Germline V gives CDR1 SGHVS, CDR2 FQNEAQ. V lost 1 base to trimming and J lost 5 bases, with 11 bases between them. This CDR3 reads CASSLVGRGYGYTF. CDR3 sequence (DNA): TGTGCCAGCAGCTTAGTAGGGAGAGGGTATGGCTACACCTTC.

The V and J genes are TRBV6-1 and TRBJ1-3; no reliable D call. The V end lost 5 bases, the J end lost 0 bases, and 11 bases lay between the germline ends. Germline CDR1 reads MNHNS; CDR2 reads SASEGT. This CDR3 has 15 amino acids. CDR3 nucleotide sequence: TGTGCCAGCAGTAGTACTCCGAGCTCTGGAAACACCATATATTTT. This encodes CASSSTPSSGNTIYF.

The chain joins TRBV29-1 to TRBJ1-3, with D maybe TRBD1 (6 bases). In germline, CDR1 is SQVTM, CDR2 ANQGSEA. This CDR3 is built from 13 residues. V lost 6 bases and J lost 0, with 9 bases in between. In nucleotides, the CDR3 is TGCAGCGTGGACAGCCTCTCTGGAAACACCATATATTTT. Its protein product is CSVDSLSGNTIYF.

V and J are TRBV14 and TRBJ1-2, with unresolved D. The V end was cut by 3 bases, the J end by 3 bases, with 8 bases between. Germline V lookup: CDR1 SGHDN, CDR2 FVKESK. The CDR3 has 13 residues. This CDR3 reads CASSHTRDYGYTF. The CDR3 DNA is TGTGCCAGCAGCCACACCCGGGACTATGGCTACACCTTC. The full variable domain, its missing parts supplied by reference TRBV14 and TRBJ1-2, is EAGVTQFPSHSVIEKGQTVTLRCDPISGHDNLYWYRRVMGKEIKFLLHFVKESKQDESGMPNNRFLAERTGGTYSTLKVQPAELEDSGVYFCASSHTRDYGYTFGSGTRLTVV.

In this sample, this clone turned up a few times. This chain joins TRBV5-1 and TRBJ1-1; possibly TRBD1 for D (6 bases). CDR3 length: 15 residues. Trimming stripped 6 bases from V and 1 base from J, with 16 bases between. CDR1 and CDR2 from the germline V gene are SGHRS and YFSETQ. CDR3 nucleotide sequence: TGCGCCAGCACCCCTGGTGGGGGCTCGAACACTGAAGCTTTCTTT. Its protein product is CASTPGGGSNTEAFF.

This chain links TRBV27 with TRBJ2-7, with 9 bases identical to TRBD1. Unmatched junction bases numbered 8, after V lost 6 bases and J lost 2 bases. CDR1 and CDR2 (germline): MNHEY, SMNVEV (reference sequence). This CDR3 is built from 15 residues. CDR3 DNA: TGTGCCAGCAGGACCACAGGGGGCACAACCTACGAGCAGTACTTC. It yields the protein CASRTTGGTTYEQYF.

This chain connects TRBV10-3 to TRBJ1-2; D is undetermined. The CDR3 covers 15 residues. Per germline, CDR1 ENHRY and CDR2 SYGVKD. The V end was cut by 4 bases, the J end by 3 bases, with 15 bases between. The CDR3 loop is CAISGRGKGDYGYTF. The CDR3 DNA reads as TGTGCCATCAGTGGGCGCGGTAAAGGAGACTATGGCTACACCTTC.

The chain recombines TRBV7-3 with TRBJ2-1; 9 nucleotides agree with TRBD1. Germline V gives CDR1 SGHTA, CDR2 FQGTGA. J lost 6 bases, V lost 5 bases, and 8 bases had no gene match. The CDR3 runs to 15 residues. The CDR3 DNA is TGTGCCAGCAGCGCTACAGGGGGCGCTGGCAATGAGCAGTTCTTC. It specifies CASSATGGAGNEQFF.

V usage is TRBV11-2 and J usage is TRBJ2-2; possible D gene TRBD2, 5 bases. Germline CDR1 is SGHAT and CDR2 is FQNNGV. The CDR3 has 15 residues. V lost 2 bases and J lost 5, with 12 bases in between. The CDR3 sequence: CASSLSNWETGELFF. The CDR3 coding sequence is TGTGCCAGCAGCTTAAGTAATTGGGAGACCGGGGAGCTGTTTTTT.

The rearrangement links TRBV6-4 to TRBJ2-1; D gene uncertain. The V end was cut by 2 bases, the J end by 10 bases, with 12 bases between. Germline V gene lookup returns CDR1 MRHNA and CDR2 SNTAGT. The CDR3 sequence is 13 residues long. The CDR3 nucleotides are TGTGCCAGCAGTGACGAATCTTTCGGGGAGCAGTTCTTC. It encodes CASSDESFGEQFF.

A few counts support this clone. The CDR3 sequence is CASSLDTSGRVNEQFF. DNA of the CDR3: TGTGCCAGCAGCTTAGATACTAGCGGGAGGGTGAATGAGCAGTTCTTC. The chain uses TRBV7-2 and TRBJ2-1; 13 bases are a match to TRBD2. Looked up from germline, CDR1 is SGHTA and CDR2 is FQGNSA. V was pared by 1 base and J by 7 bases, with 4 bases of the junction left unmatched. The CDR3 runs to 16 residues.

The CDR3 is CASTIGTGYYEQYF. CDR3 nucleotides: TGTGCCAGCACCATAGGGACAGGATACTACGAGCAGTACTTC. The V gene is TRBV21-1, the J gene TRBJ2-7; the table calls TRBD1, which could not be checked here. TRBV21-1 is labeled a pseudogene. The CDR3 is made up of 14 amino acids.

This clone was recorded a few times. CDR3 sequence: CASSFDRARLNTEAFF. The CDR3 DNA follows: TGTGCCAGCAGCTTCGACAGGGCCCGTCTTAACACTGAAGCTTTCTTT. The chain is built from TRBV7-2 and TRBJ1-1; TRBD1 matches 7 bases. V was pared by 3 bases and J by 2 bases, with 9 bases of the junction left unmatched. The CDR3 is 16 amino acids. CDR1 SGHTA and CDR2 FQGNSA come from the germline V gene.

The chain joins TRBV7-6 to TRBJ1-2, with a tentative D call TRBD1 (5 bases). The CDR3 length is 13 residues. V lost 2 bases and J 4 bases, leaving 8 bases between the germline ends. CDR1 and CDR2 from the germline V gene are SGHVS and FNYEAQ. In DNA, the CDR3 is TGTGCCAGCAGCTTAACGCAGGGCTATGGCTACACCTTC. This translates into CASSLTQGYGYTF.

This chain connects TRBV28 to TRBJ1-4; no clear D. The CDR3 consists of 14 residues. Germline V CDR1 and CDR2: MDHEN, SYDVKM. Trimming left V 6 bases short and J 5 bases short, with 13 bases between. The CDR3 nucleotides are TGTGCCAGCAGGTTTGGAGGGCTGAATGAAAAACTGTTTTTT. This codes for CASRFGGLNEKLFF. The variable domain in full, completed from reference TRBV28 and TRBJ1-4, reads DVKVTQSSRYLVKRTGEKVFLECVQDMDHENMFWYRQDPGLGLRLIYFSYDVKMKEKGDIPEGYSVSREKKERFSLILESASTNQTSMYLCASRFGGLNEKLFFGSGTQLSVL.

This clone was counted between two and nine times. The chain employs TRBV28 and TRBJ2-7; 13 bases match TRBD2. The germline V gene has CDR1 MDHEN and CDR2 SYDVKM. With 2 bases clipped from V and 4 bases from J, the junction kept 8 bases outside the gene matches. The CDR3 spans 17 residues. As DNA, the CDR3 is TGTGCCAGCAGTTTAAGGGGACTAGCGGGACTGCCGTACGAGCAGTACTTC. This encodes CASSLRGLAGLPYEQYF.

The rearrangement joins TRBV15 to TRBJ1-1, with D uncertain. Germline V gene data show CDR1 as LNHNV and CDR2 as YYDKDF (reference sequence). Trimming pared 1 base from V and 10 bases from J, leaving 10 bases between. This CDR3 is built from 12 residues. In DNA, the CDR3 is TGTGCCACCAGCAGAGGAGGTAGAACAGCTTTCTTT. Protein product: CATSRGGRTAFF. The entire variable domain, with the rest obtained from reference TRBV15 and TRBJ1-1, is as follows: DAMVIQNPRYQVTQFGKPVTLSCSQTLNHNVMYWYQQKSSQAPKLLFHYYDKDFNNEADTPDNFQSRRPNTSFCFLDIRSPGLGDTAMYLCATSRGGRTAFFGQGTRLTVV.

The chain recombines TRBV14 with TRBJ2-3; D is possibly TRBD2 (5 bases). The germline V and J ends were trimmed by 5 bases and 4 bases, with 19 bases remaining between them. The V gene's germline CDR1 is SGHDN and CDR2 FVKESK. The CDR3 totals 16 residues. This CDR3 is CASSFSSYGVADTQYF. In nucleotides, the CDR3 is TGTGCCAGCAGCTTCTCAAGTTACGGGGTTGCAGATACGCAGTATTTT.

This sequence joins TRBV19 and TRBJ2-7, with 8 bases that match TRBD1. V lost 5 bases and J lost 5; bases outside the gene matches: 8. The CDR3 consists of 14 residues. Germline V gene lookup returns CDR1 LNHDA and CDR2 SQIVND (reference sequence). The chain's CDR3 is CASSSRTGRDEQYF. CDR3 DNA sequence: TGTGCCAGTAGTTCCCGGACAGGGAGAGACGAGCAGTACTTC.

This clone appeared a single time. This chain connects TRBV27 to TRBJ2-7, with D possibly being TRBD1 (5 bases). The germline gives CDR1 MNHEY, CDR2 SMNVEV (reference sequence). The CDR3 is 13 amino acids. Trimming removed 2 bases at V and 4 bases at J, with 9 bases between. In DNA, the CDR3 is TGTGCCAGCAGTTTAGCGACAGCTTACGAGCAGTACTTC. It specifies CASSLATAYEQYF.

This chain links TRBV18 with TRBJ1-2, with D uncertain. CDR1 is KGHSH, CDR2 LQKENI, per germline. This CDR3 has 14 residues. V gave up 3 bases and J gave up 7 bases, with 15 bases separating them. The CDR3 sequence is CASSPREERSGYTF. The CDR3 nucleotides are TGTGCCAGCTCACCTCGGGAGGAAAGGAGTGGCTACACCTTC.